Only a few counts were recorded for the clone carrying this TCR beta chain. Germline CDR1 reads ENHRY; CDR2 reads SYGVKD. Trimming took 8 bases from V and 3 from J, leaving 17 bases between them. This CDR3 comprises 14 residues. The data stem from a study of T cell responses to AZD1222 COVID-19 vaccine. TCRdb's copy holds only in-frame clones and misses some; the assay was immunoSEQ multiplex PCR. The sample includes under 200,000 clones, 92% of them seen just once. The sequence was collected from an adult in good health. Here the sequenced sample was peripheral blood, taken on day 0 of MenACWY control vaccination. This chain joins TRBV10-3 and TRBJ2-7; D is tentatively TRBD1 or TRBD2 (5 bases each). The CDR3 nucleotides read TGTGCCATCGGGCCGGGGCAGAGTATCTACGAGCAGTACTTC. Translated, it gives CAIGPGQSIYEQYF.